The present T cell receptor (beta chain) was sequenced within a study of graft-versus-host responses after intestinal transplantation. Study summary: Following induction with anti-thymocyte globulin, all recipients were given tacrolimus and steroids for approximately 3 years. Study conclusions and caveats: Allografts from individuals with graft-donor T cell macrochimerism displayed high graft-versus-host to host-versus-graft clonal ratios. Recipient marrow held GvH clones, some first seen in ileum or blood.

Germline V CDR1 and CDR2: SGHTA, FQGTGA. Trimming removed 3 bases from V and 7 bases from J, with 13 bases in between. This CDR3 spans 15 amino acids. Sequencing was performed with immunoSEQ multiplex PCR; in TCRdb, only in-frame clones are kept and a portion is missing. The data hold just under 65,000 clones, with about nine tenths observed a single time. Remarks on this clone: Its target is not known.

Intraepithelial lymphocytes and lamina propria lymphocytes were released through processing of graft tissue. The clonotype originates from a human patient who received an intestinal transplant, so some T cells may come from the graft donor. The starting material was ileum tissue, obtained 350 to 400 days after transplant. This chain uses TRBV7-3 with TRBJ1-6; a weak D match, TRBD1 (5 bases). The CDR3 DNA reads as TGTGCCAGCAGCTTGACCGCCTGGGGCAATTCACCCCTCCACTTT. Translated, it gives CASSLTAWGNSPLHF.